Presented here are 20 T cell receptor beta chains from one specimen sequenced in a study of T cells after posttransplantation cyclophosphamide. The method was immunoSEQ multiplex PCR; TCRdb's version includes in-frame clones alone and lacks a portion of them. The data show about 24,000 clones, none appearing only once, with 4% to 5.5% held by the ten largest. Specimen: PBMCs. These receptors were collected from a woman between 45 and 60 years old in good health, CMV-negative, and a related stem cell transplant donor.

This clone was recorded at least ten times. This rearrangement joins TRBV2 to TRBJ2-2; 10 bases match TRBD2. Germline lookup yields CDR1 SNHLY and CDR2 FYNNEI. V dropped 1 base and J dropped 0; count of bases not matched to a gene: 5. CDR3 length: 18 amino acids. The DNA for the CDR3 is TGTGCCAGCAGTGAAGAGGGACTAGCGACCTCGAACACCGGGGAGCTGTTTTTT. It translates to CASSEEGLATSNTGELFF.

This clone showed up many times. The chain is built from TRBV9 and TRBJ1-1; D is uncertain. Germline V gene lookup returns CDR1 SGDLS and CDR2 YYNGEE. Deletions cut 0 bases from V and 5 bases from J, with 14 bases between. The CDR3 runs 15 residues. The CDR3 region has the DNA TGTGCCAGCAGCGTAGGTGAAGGGAGAGGAACTGAAGCTTTCTTT. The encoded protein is CASSVGEGRGTEAFF.

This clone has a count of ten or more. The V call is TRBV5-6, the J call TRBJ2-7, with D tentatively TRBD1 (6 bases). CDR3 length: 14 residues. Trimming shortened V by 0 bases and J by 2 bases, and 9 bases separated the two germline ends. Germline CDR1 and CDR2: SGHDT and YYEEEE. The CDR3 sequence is CASSLDPGAYEQYF. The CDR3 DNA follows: TGTGCCAGCAGCTTGGACCCAGGGGCCTACGAGCAGTACTTC.

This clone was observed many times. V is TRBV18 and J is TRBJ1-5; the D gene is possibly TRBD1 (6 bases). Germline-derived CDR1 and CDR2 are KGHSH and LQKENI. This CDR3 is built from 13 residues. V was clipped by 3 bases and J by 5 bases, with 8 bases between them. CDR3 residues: CASSPYRDQPQHF. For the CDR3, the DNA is TGTGCCAGCTCACCCTACAGGGATCAGCCCCAGCATTTT.

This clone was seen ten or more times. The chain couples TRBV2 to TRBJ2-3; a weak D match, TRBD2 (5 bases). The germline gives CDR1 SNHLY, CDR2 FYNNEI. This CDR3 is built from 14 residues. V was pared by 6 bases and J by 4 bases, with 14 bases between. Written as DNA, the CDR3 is TGTGCCAGCAGGGAGCGGACGAGCCCAGATACGCAGTATTTT. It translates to CASRERTSPDTQYF.

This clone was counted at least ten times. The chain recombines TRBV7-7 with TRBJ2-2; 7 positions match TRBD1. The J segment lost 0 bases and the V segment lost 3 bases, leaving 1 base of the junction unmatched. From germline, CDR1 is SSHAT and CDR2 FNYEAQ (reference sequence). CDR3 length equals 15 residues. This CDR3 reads CASSLDRSNTGELFF. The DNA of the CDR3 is TGTGCCAGCAGCTTGGACAGGTCGAACACCGGGGAGCTGTTTTTT. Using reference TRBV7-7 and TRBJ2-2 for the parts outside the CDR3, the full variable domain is GAGVSQSPRYKVTKRGQDVTLRCDPISSHATLYWYQQALGQGPEFLTYFNYEAQPDKSGLPSDRFSAERPEGSISTLTIQRTEQRDSAMYRCASSLDRSNTGELFFGEGSRLTVL.

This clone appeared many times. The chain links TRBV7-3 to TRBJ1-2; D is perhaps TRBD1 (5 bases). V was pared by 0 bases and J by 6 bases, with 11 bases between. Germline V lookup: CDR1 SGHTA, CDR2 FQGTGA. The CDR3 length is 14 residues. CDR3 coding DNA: TGTGCCAGCAGCTTAACGACAGCCGGCGATGGCTACACCTTC. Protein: CASSLTTAGDGYTF.

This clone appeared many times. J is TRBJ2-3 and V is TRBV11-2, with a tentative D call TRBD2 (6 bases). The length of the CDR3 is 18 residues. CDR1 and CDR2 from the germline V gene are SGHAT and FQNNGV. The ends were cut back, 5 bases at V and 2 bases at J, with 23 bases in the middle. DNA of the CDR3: TGTGCCAGCAGCCCGGCGTTCGGGGTAGCGGTCCACACAGATACGCAGTATTTT. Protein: CASSPAFGVAVHTDTQYF.

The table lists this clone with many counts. In DNA form, the CDR3 reads TGCGCCAGCAGCTTGGCAGGGACAGCCGGCTCTGGGGCCAACGTCCTGACTTTC. It encodes CASSLAGTAGSGANVLTF. The J gene is TRBJ2-6, the V gene TRBV5-1; 7 bases match TRBD1. Germline V CDR1 and CDR2: SGHRS, YFSETQ. This CDR3 comprises 18 residues. The trim removed 0 bases at V and 0 bases at J, leaving 6 bases unmatched.

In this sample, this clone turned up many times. CDR3 nucleotides: TGTGCCAGCACAAGGGCGGGTCGGAACAATGAGCAGTTCTTC. Protein sequence: CASTRAGRNNEQFF. The rearrangement joins TRBV9 to TRBJ2-1; D possibly corresponds to TRBD2 (5 bases). Trimming removed 6 bases from V and 5 bases from J, with 15 bases in between. This CDR3 has 14 residues. The germline V gene has CDR1 SGDLS and CDR2 YYNGEE.

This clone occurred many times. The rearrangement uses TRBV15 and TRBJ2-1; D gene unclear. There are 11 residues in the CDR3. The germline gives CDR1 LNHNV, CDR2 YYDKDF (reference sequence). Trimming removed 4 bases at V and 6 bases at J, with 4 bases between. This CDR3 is CATSTRNEQFF. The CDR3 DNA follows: TGTGCCACCAGCACCCGCAATGAGCAGTTCTTC.

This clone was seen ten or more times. The CDR3 is CSVGTGKDNQPQHF. The CDR3 nucleotides are TGCAGCGTAGGAACAGGGAAGGACAATCAGCCCCAGCATTTT. V and J are TRBV29-1 and TRBJ1-5, with a weak D call TRBD1 (6 bases). The CDR3 has 14 amino acids. From germline, CDR1 is SQVTM and CDR2 ANQGSEA. Trimming removed 6 bases from V and 3 bases from J, with 15 bases in between.

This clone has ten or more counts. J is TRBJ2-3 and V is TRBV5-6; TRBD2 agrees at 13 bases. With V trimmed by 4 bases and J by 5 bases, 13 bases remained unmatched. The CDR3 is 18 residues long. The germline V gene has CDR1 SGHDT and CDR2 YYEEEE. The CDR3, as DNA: TGTGCCAGCAGCGGTGGACTAGCGGGGGTTCTGTTAGGAGATACGCAGTATTTT. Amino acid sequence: CASSGGLAGVLLGDTQYF.

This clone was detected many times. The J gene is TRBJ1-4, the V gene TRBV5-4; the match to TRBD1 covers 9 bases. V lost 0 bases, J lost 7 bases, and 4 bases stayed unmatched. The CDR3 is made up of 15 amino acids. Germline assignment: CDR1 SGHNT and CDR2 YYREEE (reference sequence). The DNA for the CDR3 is TGTGCCAGCAGCTTGGCCGGGACAGGGAGTGAAAAACTGTTTTTT. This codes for CASSLAGTGSEKLFF.

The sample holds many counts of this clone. The CDR3 loop reads CASSPGTRGDNEQFF. Here the CDR3 DNA reads TGTGCCAGTAGTCCCGGGACTAGAGGGGACAATGAGCAGTTCTTC. The chain couples TRBV19 to TRBJ2-1; 8 bases align to TRBD2. V gave up 5 bases and J gave up 5 bases; unmatched junction bases: 8. CDR1 and CDR2 (germline): LNHDA, SQIVND (reference sequence). This CDR3 comprises 15 residues.

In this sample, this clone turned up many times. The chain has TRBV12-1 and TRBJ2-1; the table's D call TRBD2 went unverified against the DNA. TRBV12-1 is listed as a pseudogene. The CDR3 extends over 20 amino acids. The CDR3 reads CASSPRWTSGSRQDHDEQFF. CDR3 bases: TGTGCCAGCAGCCCCCGATGGACTAGCGGGAGTCGTCAGGATCACGATGAGCAGTTCTTC.

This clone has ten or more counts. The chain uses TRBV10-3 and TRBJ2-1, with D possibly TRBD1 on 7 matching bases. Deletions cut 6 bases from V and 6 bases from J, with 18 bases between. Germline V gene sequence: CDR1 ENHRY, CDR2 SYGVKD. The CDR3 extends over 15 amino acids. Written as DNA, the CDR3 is TGTGCCATCAGCGCGGGACCGGACAGGAGCAATGAGCAGTTCTTC. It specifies CAISAGPDRSNEQFF.

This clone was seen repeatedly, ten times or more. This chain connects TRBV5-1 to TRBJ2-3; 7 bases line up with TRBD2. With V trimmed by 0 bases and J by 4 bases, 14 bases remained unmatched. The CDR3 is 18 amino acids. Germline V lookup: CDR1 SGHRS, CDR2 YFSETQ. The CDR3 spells CASSLDGTGGSSADTQYF. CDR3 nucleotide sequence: TGCGCCAGCAGCTTGGACGGGACTGGCGGGAGTTCCGCAGATACGCAGTATTTT.

The CDR3 protein is CASRADSVEQYF. In nucleotides, the CDR3 is TGTGCCAGCAGGGCGGATTCTGTCGAGCAGTACTTC. The chain employs TRBV2 and TRBJ2-7, with no clear D. The CDR3 spans 12 residues. Trimming pared 6 bases from V and 6 bases from J, leaving 12 bases between. From germline, CDR1 is SNHLY and CDR2 FYNNEI.

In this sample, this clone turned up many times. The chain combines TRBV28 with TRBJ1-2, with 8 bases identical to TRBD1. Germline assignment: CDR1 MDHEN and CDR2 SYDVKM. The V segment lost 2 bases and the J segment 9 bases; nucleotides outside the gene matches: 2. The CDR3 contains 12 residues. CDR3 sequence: CASSLRQGSYTF. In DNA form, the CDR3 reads TGTGCCAGCAGTTTAAGACAGGGGAGCTACACCTTC.